The next 7 T cell receptor beta chains were all read from a single sample in a study of T cells expressing NK-cell markers. TCRdb reanalyzed the 5' RACE reads, giving one entry per CDR3 protein sequence and no DNA. The specimen's table records about 390,000 distinct CDR3 sequences. Material: blood T cells: a sorted CD56 or NKG2C T cell subset, CD4+ or CD8+ T cells, or bulk PBMC T cells (not recorded which). The receptor set was obtained from a woman between 50 and 59 years old in good health.

Here the CDR3 reads CASSQGRHAGDGYTF. V is TRBV5-1 and J is TRBJ1-2; the TCRdb D gene call, TRBD1, has no DNA to confirm it. This CDR3 contains 15 residues. Germline-derived CDR1 and CDR2 are SGHRS and YFSETQ.

J is TRBJ2-3 and V is TRBV20-1; the D call of TRBD2 rests on TCRdb alone, since no DNA is present to check it. Germline V gives CDR1 DFQATT, CDR2 SNEGSKA (reference sequence). This CDR3 spans 14 amino acids. Here the CDR3 reads CSARLAGVQDTQYF.

This chain uses TRBV19 with TRBJ1-1. CDR3 size: 12 residues. CDR1 and CDR2 from the germline V gene are LNHDA and SQIVND (reference sequence). The CDR3 is CASSIQFGEAFF.

The gene calls are TRBV10-2 and TRBJ2-1; there is no DNA to check the TCRdb D call of TRBD2. Germline V lookup: CDR1 WSHSY, CDR2 SAAADI. The CDR3 covers 14 residues. CDR3 loop: CASSVGTRDLQRFF.

The chain combines TRBV3-1 with TRBJ2-5; TCRdb lists TRBD2, though no DNA is available to test this call. This CDR3 is built from 14 residues. Germline V gene sequence: CDR1 LGHDT, CDR2 YNNKEL (reference sequence). The CDR3 protein is CASREDGGGWTQYF.

This chain joins TRBV5-1 and TRBJ2-1; the TRBD2 assignment by TCRdb is unverifiable without DNA. Germline V gene data show CDR1 as SGHRS and CDR2 as YFSETQ. CDR3 length: 16 amino acids. The CDR3 reads CASSLANTAGASEQFF.

The J gene is TRBJ2-3, the V gene TRBV5-5; TCRdb designates TRBD2, a call that cannot be tested without DNA. The CDR3 is 15 amino acids. CDR1 is SGHKS and CDR2 is YYEKEE in the germline V gene (reference sequence). The CDR3 protein is CASSLIGGPGDTQYF.